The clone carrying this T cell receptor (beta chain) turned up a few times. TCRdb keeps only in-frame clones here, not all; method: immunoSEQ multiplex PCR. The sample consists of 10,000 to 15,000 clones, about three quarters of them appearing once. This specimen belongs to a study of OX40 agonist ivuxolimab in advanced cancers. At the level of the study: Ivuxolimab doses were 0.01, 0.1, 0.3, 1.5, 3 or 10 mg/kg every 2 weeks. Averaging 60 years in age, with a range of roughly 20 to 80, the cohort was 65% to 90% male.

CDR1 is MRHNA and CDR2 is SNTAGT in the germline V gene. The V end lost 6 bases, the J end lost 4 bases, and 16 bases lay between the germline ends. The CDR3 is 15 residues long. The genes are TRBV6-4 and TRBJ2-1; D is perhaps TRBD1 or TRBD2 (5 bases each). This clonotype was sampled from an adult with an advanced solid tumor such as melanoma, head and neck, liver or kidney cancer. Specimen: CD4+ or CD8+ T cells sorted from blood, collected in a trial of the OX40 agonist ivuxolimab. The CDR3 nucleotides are TGTGCCAGCAGCACCTACATCGGGGCATACAATGAGCAGTTCTTC. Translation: CASSTYIGAYNEQFF.